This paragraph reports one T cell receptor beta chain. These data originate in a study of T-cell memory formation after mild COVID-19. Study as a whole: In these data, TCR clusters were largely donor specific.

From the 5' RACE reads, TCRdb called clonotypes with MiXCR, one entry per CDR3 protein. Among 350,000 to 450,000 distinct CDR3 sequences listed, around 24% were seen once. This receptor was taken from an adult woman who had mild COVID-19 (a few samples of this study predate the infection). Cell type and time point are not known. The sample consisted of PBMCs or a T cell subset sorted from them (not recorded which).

For the CDR3, the DNA is TGTGCCAGTAGGGCGGGGCCTGGGGCCAACGTCCTGACTTTC. Protein sequence: CASRAGPGANVLTF. The rearrangement links TRBV19 to TRBJ2-6, with a weak D call TRBD2 (6 bases). V lost 6 bases to trimming and J lost 2 bases, with 8 bases between them. The CDR3 consists of 14 residues. Germline V lookup: CDR1 LNHDA, CDR2 SQIVND (reference sequence). Together with reference TRBV19 and TRBJ2-6, the CDR3 gives the full variable domain: DGGITQSPKYLFRKEGQNVTLSCEQNLNHDAMYWYRQDPGQGLRLIYYSQIVNDFQKGDIAEGYSVSREKKESFPLTVTSAQKNPTAFYLCASRAGPGANVLTFGAGSRLTVL.